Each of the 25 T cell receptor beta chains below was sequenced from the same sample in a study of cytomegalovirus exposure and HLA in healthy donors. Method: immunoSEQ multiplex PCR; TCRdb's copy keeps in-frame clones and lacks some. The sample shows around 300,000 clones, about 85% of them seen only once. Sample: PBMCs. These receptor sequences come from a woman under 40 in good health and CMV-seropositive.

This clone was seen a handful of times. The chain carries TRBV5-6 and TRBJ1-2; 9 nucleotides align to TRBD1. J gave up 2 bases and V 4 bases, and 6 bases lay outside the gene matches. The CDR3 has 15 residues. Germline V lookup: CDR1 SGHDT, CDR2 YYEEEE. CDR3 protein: CASSPWDRVNYGYTF. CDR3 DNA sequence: TGTGCCAGCAGCCCCTGGGACAGGGTAAACTATGGCTACACCTTC.

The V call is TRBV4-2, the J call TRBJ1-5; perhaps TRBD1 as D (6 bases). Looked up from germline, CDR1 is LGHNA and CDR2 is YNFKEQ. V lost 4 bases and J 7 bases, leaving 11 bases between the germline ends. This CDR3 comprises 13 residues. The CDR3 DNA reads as TGTGCCAGCAGCCCCAGGGGAGACCAGCCCCAGCATTTT. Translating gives CASSPRGDQPQHF.

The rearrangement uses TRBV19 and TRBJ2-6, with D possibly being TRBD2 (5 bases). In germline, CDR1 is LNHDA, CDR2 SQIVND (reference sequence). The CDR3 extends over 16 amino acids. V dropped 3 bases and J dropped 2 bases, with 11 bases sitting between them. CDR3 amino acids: CASSIVPGAGANVLTF. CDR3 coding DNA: TGTGCCAGTAGTATTGTTCCCGGGGCTGGGGCCAACGTCCTGACTTTC. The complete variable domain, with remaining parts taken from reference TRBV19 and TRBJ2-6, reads DGGITQSPKYLFRKEGQNVTLSCEQNLNHDAMYWYRQDPGQGLRLIYYSQIVNDFQKGDIAEGYSVSREKKESFPLTVTSAQKNPTAFYLCASSIVPGAGANVLTFGAGSRLTVL.

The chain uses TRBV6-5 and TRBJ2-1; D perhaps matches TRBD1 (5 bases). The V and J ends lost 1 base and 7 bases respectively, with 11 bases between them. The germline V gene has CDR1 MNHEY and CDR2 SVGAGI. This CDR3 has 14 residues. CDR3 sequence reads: CASSYYDSGNEQFF. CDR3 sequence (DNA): TGTGCCAGCAGTTACTACGACAGTGGGAATGAGCAGTTCTTC.

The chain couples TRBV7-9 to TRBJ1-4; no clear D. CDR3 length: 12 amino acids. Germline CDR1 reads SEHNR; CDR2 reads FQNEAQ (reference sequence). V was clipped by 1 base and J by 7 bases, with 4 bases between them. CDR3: CASSLDVEKLFF. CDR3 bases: TGTGCCAGCAGCTTAGATGTTGAAAAACTGTTTTTT.

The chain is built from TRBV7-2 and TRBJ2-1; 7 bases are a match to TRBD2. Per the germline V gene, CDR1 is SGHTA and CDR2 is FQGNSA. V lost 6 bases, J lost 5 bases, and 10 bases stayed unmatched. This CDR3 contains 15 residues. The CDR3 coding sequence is TGTGCCAGCAGTTTACGGAGGACTAGGGACAATGAGCAGTTCTTC. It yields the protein CASSLRRTRDNEQFF.

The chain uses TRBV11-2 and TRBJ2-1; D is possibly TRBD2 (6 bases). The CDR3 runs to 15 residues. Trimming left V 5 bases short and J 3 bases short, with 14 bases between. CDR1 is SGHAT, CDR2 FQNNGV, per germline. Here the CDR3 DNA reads TGTGCCAGCAGCCCGAGCGGGTTACTCTACAATGAGCAGTTCTTC. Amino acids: CASSPSGLLYNEQFF.

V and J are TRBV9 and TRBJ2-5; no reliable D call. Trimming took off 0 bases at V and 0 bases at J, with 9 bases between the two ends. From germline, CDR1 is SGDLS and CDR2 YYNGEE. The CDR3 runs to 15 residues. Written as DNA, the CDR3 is TGTGCCAGCAGCGTAGCAAGTCTTAACCAAGAGACCCAGTACTTC. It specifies CASSVASLNQETQYF. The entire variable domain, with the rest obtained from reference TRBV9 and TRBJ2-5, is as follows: DSGVTQTPKHLITATGQRVTLRCSPRSGDLSVYWYQQSLDQGLQFLIQYYNGEERAKGNILERFSAQQFPDLHSELNLSSLELGDSALYFCASSVASLNQETQYFGPGTRLLVL.

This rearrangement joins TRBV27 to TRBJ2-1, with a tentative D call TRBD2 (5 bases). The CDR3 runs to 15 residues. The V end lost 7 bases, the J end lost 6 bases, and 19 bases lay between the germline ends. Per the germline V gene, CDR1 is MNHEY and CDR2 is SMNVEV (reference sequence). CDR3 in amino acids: CASTMSGIWSNEQFF. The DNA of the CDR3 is TGTGCCAGCACCATGTCCGGGATATGGTCCAATGAGCAGTTCTTC.

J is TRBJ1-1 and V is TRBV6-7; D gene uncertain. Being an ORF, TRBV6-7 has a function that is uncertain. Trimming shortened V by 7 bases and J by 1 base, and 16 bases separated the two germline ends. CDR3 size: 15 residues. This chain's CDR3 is CASTTPICENTEAFF. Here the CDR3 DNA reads TGTGCCAGCACCACCCCCATTTGTGAGAACACTGAAGCTTTCTTT.

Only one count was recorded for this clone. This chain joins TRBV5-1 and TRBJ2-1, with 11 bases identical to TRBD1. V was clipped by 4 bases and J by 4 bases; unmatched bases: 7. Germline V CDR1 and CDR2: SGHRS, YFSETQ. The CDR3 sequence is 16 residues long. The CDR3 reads CASSGYRDRGYNEQFF. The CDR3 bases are TGCGCCAGCAGCGGATACCGGGACAGGGGGTACAATGAGCAGTTCTTC.

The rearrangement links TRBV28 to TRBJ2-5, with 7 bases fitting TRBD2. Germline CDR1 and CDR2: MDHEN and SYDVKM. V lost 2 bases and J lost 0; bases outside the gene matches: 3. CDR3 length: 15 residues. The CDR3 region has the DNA TGTGCCAGCAGTTTACCGGCGGGGGACCAAGAGACCCAGTACTTC. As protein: CASSLPAGDQETQYF.

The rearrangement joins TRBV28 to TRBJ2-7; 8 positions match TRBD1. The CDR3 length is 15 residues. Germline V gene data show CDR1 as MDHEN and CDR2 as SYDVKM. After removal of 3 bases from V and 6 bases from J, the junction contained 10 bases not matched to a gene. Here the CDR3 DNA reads TGTGCCAGCAGTTTGGTCGGTCAGGGGGCGTCCGAGCAGTACTTC. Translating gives CASSLVGQGASEQYF. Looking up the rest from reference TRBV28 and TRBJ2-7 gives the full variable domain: DVKVTQSSRYLVKRTGEKVFLECVQDMDHENMFWYRQDPGLGLRLIYFSYDVKMKEKGDIPEGYSVSREKKERFSLILESASTNQTSMYLCASSLVGQGASEQYFGPGTRLTVT.

CDR3 DNA: TGTGCCAGCAGCTTACCCTTGATTGCTGAAGCTTTCTTT. Its protein is CASSLPLIAEAFF. This chain links TRBV7-6 with TRBJ1-1; D call uncertain. The CDR3 is made up of 13 amino acids. V was shortened by 2 bases and J by 6 bases, with 10 bases between the two germline ends. Germline lookup yields CDR1 SGHVS and CDR2 FNYEAQ.

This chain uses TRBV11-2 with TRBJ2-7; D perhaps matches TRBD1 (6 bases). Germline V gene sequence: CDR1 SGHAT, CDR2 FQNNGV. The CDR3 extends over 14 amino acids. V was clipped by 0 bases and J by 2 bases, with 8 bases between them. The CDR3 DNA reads TGTGCCAGCAGCTTAGAGGGGGCTGCCTACGAGCAGTACTTC. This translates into CASSLEGAAYEQYF.

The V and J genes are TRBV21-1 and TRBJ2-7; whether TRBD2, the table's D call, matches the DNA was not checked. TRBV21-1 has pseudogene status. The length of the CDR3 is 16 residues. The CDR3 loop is CASSTTGSGYTYEQYF. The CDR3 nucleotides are TGTGCCAGCAGCACCACGGGATCCGGGTACACCTACGAGCAGTACTTC.

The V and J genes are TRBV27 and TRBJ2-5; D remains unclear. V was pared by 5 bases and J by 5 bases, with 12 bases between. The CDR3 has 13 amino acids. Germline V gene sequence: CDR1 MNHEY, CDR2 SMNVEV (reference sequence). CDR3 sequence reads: CASSPWVGETQYF. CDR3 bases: TGTGCCAGCAGTCCTTGGGTTGGGGAGACCCAGTACTTC.

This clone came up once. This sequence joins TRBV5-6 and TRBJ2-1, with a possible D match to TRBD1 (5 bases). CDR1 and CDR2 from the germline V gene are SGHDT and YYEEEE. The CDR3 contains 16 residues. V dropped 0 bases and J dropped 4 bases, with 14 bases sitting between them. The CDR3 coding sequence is TGTGCCAGCAGCTTGGAGTCAGGGAACCTATACAATGAGCAGTTCTTC. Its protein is CASSLESGNLYNEQFF.

CDR3 DNA: TGTGCCAGCAGCTTGGTCACAGGGAATAATGAAAAACTGTTTTTT. It encodes CASSLVTGNNEKLFF. The gene calls are TRBV5-6 and TRBJ1-4, with a possible D match to TRBD1 (6 bases). There are 15 residues in the CDR3. Germline CDR1 reads SGHDT; CDR2 reads YYEEEE. V lost 0 bases to trimming and J lost 4 bases, with 10 bases between them.

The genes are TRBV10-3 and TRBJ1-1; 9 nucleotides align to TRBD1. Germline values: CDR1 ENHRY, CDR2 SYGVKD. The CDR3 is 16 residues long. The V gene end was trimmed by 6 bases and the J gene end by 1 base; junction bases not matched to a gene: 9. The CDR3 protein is CAIRKDRGGENTEAFF. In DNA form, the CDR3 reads TGTGCCATCAGGAAAGACAGGGGGGGAGAGAACACTGAAGCTTTCTTT.

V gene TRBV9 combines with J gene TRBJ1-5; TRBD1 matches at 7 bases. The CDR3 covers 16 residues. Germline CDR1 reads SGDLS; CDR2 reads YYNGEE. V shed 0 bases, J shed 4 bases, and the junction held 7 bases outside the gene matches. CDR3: CASSVGGGGPNQPQHF. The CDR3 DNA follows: TGTGCCAGCAGCGTAGGGGGAGGGGGCCCAAATCAGCCCCAGCATTTT.

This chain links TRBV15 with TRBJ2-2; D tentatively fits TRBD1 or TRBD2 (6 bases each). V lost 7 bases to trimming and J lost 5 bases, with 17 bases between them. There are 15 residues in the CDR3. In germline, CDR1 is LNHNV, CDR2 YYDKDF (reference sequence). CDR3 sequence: CATTRGGSGTGELFF. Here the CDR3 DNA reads TGTGCCACCACCCGAGGGGGAAGCGGGACCGGGGAGCTGTTTTTT.

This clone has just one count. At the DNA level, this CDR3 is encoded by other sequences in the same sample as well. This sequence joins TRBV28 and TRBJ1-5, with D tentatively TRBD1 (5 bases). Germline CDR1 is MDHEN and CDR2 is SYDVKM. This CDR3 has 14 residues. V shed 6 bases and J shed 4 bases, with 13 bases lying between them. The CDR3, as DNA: TGTGCCAGCAGCCGGGACTCCATAAATCAGCCCCAGCATTTT. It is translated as CASSRDSINQPQHF.

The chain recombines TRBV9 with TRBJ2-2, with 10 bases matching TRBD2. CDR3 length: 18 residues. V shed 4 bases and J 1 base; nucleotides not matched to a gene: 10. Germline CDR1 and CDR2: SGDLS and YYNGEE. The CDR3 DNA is TGTGCCAGCAGCCCCCATGTGGCTAGCGGGGGGAACACCGGGGAGCTGTTTTTT. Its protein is CASSPHVASGGNTGELFF.

The CDR3 sequence: CAWSNRGHTGELFF. Here the CDR3 DNA reads TGTGCCTGGAGTAACAGGGGTCACACCGGGGAGCTGTTTTTT. The chain carries TRBV30 and TRBJ2-2; TRBD1 matches 7 bases. The V and J ends lost 2 bases and 3 bases, in that order; junction bases with no gene match: 3. CDR1 and CDR2 (germline): GTSNPN, SVGIG (reference sequence). This CDR3 is 14 amino acids long. Drawing the rest from reference TRBV30 and TRBJ2-2, the complete variable domain is SQTIHQWPATLVQPVGSPLSLECTVEGTSNPNLYWYRQAAGRGLQLLFYSVGIGQISSEVPQNLSASRPQDRQFILSSKKLLLSDSGFYLCAWSNRGHTGELFFGEGSRLTVL.